The text below deals with one T cell receptor (beta chain). The antigen remains undetermined. Treatment indicated: around 19 received Ad26.COV2.S at low or high dose, single or two shots; roughly 5 received placebo; per-sample allocation not given. All samples were drawn on day 63, counting from the first vaccine or placebo injection. Cohort 1b enrolled adults aged 18-55 years in Boston. Immunization relied on an Ad26 vector, which expressed Wuhan-strain SARS-CoV-2 spike. Some clones are missing from TCRdb's copy, which holds only in-frame ones; the method was immunoSEQ multiplex PCR. The profile shows roughly 300,000 clones, 65% to 90% of them singletons. The CDR3 is 13 amino acids. V shed 7 bases and J 1 base; nucleotides not matched to a gene: 1. Germline V lookup: CDR1 KGHDR, CDR2 SFDVKD. This sample was included in a study of Ad26.COV2.S vaccination and SARS-CoV-2 variants. Findings and caveats of the study: Analyses that measured TCR breadth and depth may have underestimated total T cell responses. Considerable breadth of spike-specific CD8+ and CD4+ T cell responses has reportedly been documented following vaccination.

V and J are TRBV24-1 and TRBJ2-7; 9 bases map to TRBD1. The sample was peripheral blood, taken in a trial of Ad26.COV2.S vaccine versus placebo. The receptor was derived from a person aged 18 to 59 who received the Ad26.COV2.S COVID-19 vaccine or a placebo. CDR3 amino acids: CATSGTGSYEQYF. The CDR3 nucleotides read TGTGCCACCAGCGGGACAGGGTCCTACGAGCAGTACTTC.